The next 13 T cell receptor beta chains were all read from a single sample in a study of Ad26.COV2.S vaccination and SARS-CoV-2 variants. This sample's treatment: about 20 received Ad26.COV2.S at low or high dose, single or two shots; 5 received placebo; per-sample allocation not given. At day 63 after the first vaccine or placebo injection, samples were drawn. Generated by immunoSEQ multiplex PCR, the TCRdb table keeps only in-frame clones and is missing some. The repertoire consists of some 520,000 clones, with roughly 89% occurring once and the leading ten covering about 13%. This specimen consisted of peripheral blood, obtained in a trial of Ad26.COV2.S vaccine versus placebo. The receptors come from a person aged 18-65 years who received the Ad26.COV2.S COVID-19 vaccine or a placebo.

This chain connects TRBV6-2 or TRBV6-3 to TRBJ2-7, with D possibly matching TRBD1 (5 bases). Trimming left V 5 bases short and J 0 bases short, with 8 bases between. Germline V gene data show CDR1 as MNHEY and CDR2 as SVGEGT. The CDR3 is 13 amino acids. CDR3 in DNA: TGTGCCAGCAGTAACAGGTACTCCTACGAGCAGTACTTC. It encodes CASSNRYSYEQYF.

J is TRBJ1-2 and V is TRBV28, with D unresolved. Germline V CDR1 and CDR2: MDHEN, SYDVKM. This CDR3 is 14 amino acids long. V lost 5 bases and J lost 4, with 14 bases in between. The DNA for the CDR3 is TGTGCCAGCAGTCCCCGGCAGGTCGGCTATGGCTACACCTTC. Its protein is CASSPRQVGYGYTF.

Written as DNA, the CDR3 is TGTGCCAGCAGCTTATTGCGGGGCTCCTACGAGCAGTACTTC. It yields the protein CASSLLRGSYEQYF. V gene TRBV5-6 combines with J gene TRBJ2-7, with a tentative D call TRBD2 (6 bases). The CDR3 contains 14 residues. V lost 2 bases and J lost 0, with 9 bases in between. The germline CDR1 and CDR2 sequences are SGHDT and YYEEEE.

V is TRBV28 and J is TRBJ1-2, with no clear D. V lost 9 bases and J 3 bases, leaving 17 bases between the germline ends. Germline V gene data show CDR1 as MDHEN and CDR2 as SYDVKM. The CDR3 runs 14 residues. This chain's CDR3 is CASLSLEGYYGYTF. In DNA, the CDR3 is TGTGCCAGTCTCTCCCTAGAGGGATACTATGGCTACACCTTC.

The chain carries TRBV19 and TRBJ1-5; TRBD1 aligns across 9 bases. In germline, CDR1 is LNHDA, CDR2 SQIVND (reference sequence). The junction had 9 bases not matched to a gene; V was cut back by 7 bases and J by 5 bases. The CDR3 runs 15 residues. In nucleotides, the CDR3 is TGTGCCAGTACGGCACTTCGACAGGGGGATCAGCCCCAGCATTTT. Protein sequence: CASTALRQGDQPQHF.

The chain carries TRBV9 and TRBJ2-3, with 11 nucleotides matching TRBD2. The CDR3 is 17 residues long. The junction had 7 bases not matched to a gene; V was cut back by 2 bases and J by 2 bases. Germline lookup yields CDR1 SGDLS and CDR2 YYNGEE. The chain's CDR3 is CASSVSRLAGTTDTQYF. As DNA, the CDR3 is TGTGCCAGCAGCGTGTCCCGACTAGCGGGAACCACAGATACGCAGTATTTT.

A single count supports this clone. In DNA, the CDR3 is TGTGCCGAATCAAAAAGGAGCTCCTACGAGCAGTACTTC. Protein: CAESKRSSYEQYF. The V gene is TRBV5-5, the J gene TRBJ2-7; D gene unclear. Germline CDR1 reads SGHKS; CDR2 reads YYEKEE (reference sequence). The V gene lost 10 bases and the J gene lost 0 bases, with 14 bases spanning the gap. This CDR3 has 13 amino acids.

A single count supports this clone. The chain links TRBV7-8 to TRBJ2-7, with D possibly TRBD1 on 5 matching bases. Germline V CDR1 and CDR2: SGHVS, FQNEAQ. The V gene lost 1 base and the J gene lost 4 bases, with 8 bases spanning the gap. The CDR3 loop spans 13 amino acids. CDR3 nucleotides: TGTGCCAGCAGCTTAGTGACAGCATACGAGCAGTACTTC. Its protein product is CASSLVTAYEQYF.

This clone was detected once. The DNA of the CDR3 is TGTGCCAGCAGCTTGGTCGGCCAGGGTGGAAACACCATATATTTT. Its translation is CASSLVGQGGNTIYF. V is TRBV5-4 and J is TRBJ1-3; a possible D gene is TRBD1 (5 bases). In germline, CDR1 is SGHNT, CDR2 YYREEE (reference sequence). The CDR3 length is 15 residues. V was trimmed by 0 bases and J by 3 bases, leaving 10 bases between them. Drawing the rest from reference TRBV5-4 and TRBJ1-3, the complete variable domain is ETGVTQSPTHLIKTRGQQVTLRCSSQSGHNTVSWYQQALGQGPQFIFQYYREEENGRGNFPPRFSGLQFPNYSSELNVNALELDDSALYLCASSLVGQGGNTIYFGEGSWLTVV.

V usage is TRBV29-1 and J usage is TRBJ1-1, with D maybe TRBD1 (6 bases). Germline V gene data show CDR1 as SQVTM and CDR2 as ANQGSEA. This CDR3 is 13 amino acids long. The V end was cut by 4 bases, the J end by 1 base, with 10 bases between. This CDR3 reads CSVVDSRNTEAFF. CDR3 sequence (DNA): TGCAGCGTTGTGGACAGCAGGAACACTGAAGCTTTCTTT.

CDR3 sequence: CATILGQRHYEQYF. The CDR3 DNA follows: TGTGCCACCATTTTGGGACAGCGACACTACGAGCAGTACTTC. The rearrangement joins TRBV24-1 to TRBJ2-7, with 7 bases aligning to TRBD1. J lost 3 bases, V lost 8 bases, and 9 bases had no gene match. From germline, CDR1 is KGHDR and CDR2 SFDVKD. The CDR3 length is 14 residues.

The chain recombines TRBV15 with TRBJ1-1; tentative D call: TRBD1 (6 bases). CDR1 LNHNV and CDR2 YYDKDF come from the germline V gene (reference sequence). This CDR3 has 14 residues. V was pared by 6 bases and J by 7 bases, with 18 bases between. CDR3 sequence reads: CATRSEWTDIEAFF. In DNA, the CDR3 is TGTGCCACCAGGAGCGAATGGACAGATATTGAAGCTTTCTTT.

The V and J genes are TRBV7-2 and TRBJ1-6; TRBD1 matches at 8 bases. After removal of 0 bases from V and 6 bases from J, the junction contained 4 bases not matched to a gene. Germline CDR1 and CDR2: SGHTA and FQGNSA. The CDR3 contains 16 residues. The CDR3 nucleotides read TGTGCCAGCAGCTTAGCGCTGACAGGGGTTAATTCACCCCTCCACTTT. Amino acids: CASSLALTGVNSPLHF.